This entry concerns a single TCR beta chain. It lacks a known antigen. No base-level quality is on record; no much larger clone is a single base apart. The source of the sample is a study of graft-versus-host responses after intestinal transplantation (dated by TCRdb to about 2021). Regarding the study in general: The transplants that recipients received were multivisceral, liver-intestinal, or isolated intestinal. Anti-thymocyte globulin induction was given to all recipients, followed by maintenance tacrolimus and steroids for about 3 years. After intestinal transplantation, graft-versus-host and host-versus-graft alloreactive T cell clones in the graft, circulation and bone marrow were tracked using bulk TCR-beta CDR3 sequencing. Alloreactive clones were identified by sequencing pre-transplant mixed lymphocyte reaction products and comparing them with unstimulated pre-transplant donor and recipient T cells. The cohort enrolled about two dozen intestinal transplant recipients including one retransplant, and 3 patients lacking pretransplant specimens were excluded. A peak of at least 4% donor T cells among recipient peripheral blood mononuclear cells was the definition used for donor T cell macrochimerism. Samples from a few later patients were sequenced in-house on an Illumina MiSeq with MiXCR processing rather than by the commercial service.

The library was obtained by the immunoSEQ multiplex PCR assay. High-throughput TCR-beta CDR3 sequencing of genomic DNA from most patients was performed by Adaptive Biotechnologies. The authors' analysis ran thus. TCR sequencing data for around 19 patients were retrieved from Adaptive's ImmunoSEQ software; three other patients were processed with MiXCR and VDJtools. CDR3 nucleotide sequences shared by donor and recipient were removed because the origin of these sequences could not be assigned. To be classed as alloreactive, a clone needed at least 2-fold expansion over unstimulated cells and a minimum CFSE-low frequency of 0.002% (template counts) or 0.001% (read counts). A clone was considered mappable if detected in the sequenced pre-transplant spleen, lymph node, or MLR CFSE-low populations of the donor or recipient. Cumulative frequency of alloreactive clones was calculated as a percentage of all sequences weighted by copy number. TCRdb's version of the immuneACCESS table is confined to in-frame rearrangements and falls short of the full clone set. An unresolved V gene accounts for under half of the shortfall where checked; the remainder is of unknown origin. That table supplies the V and J calls and clone size; D and trimming were determined from the DNA. The sample table lists about 69,000 clones, over 85% of them with a count of one. The ten largest clones take up 6.5% to 8% of the sample.

V sheds 5 bases and J sheds 7 bases, leaving 14 bases between their ends. Reading from cysteine to phenylalanine, the CDR3 counts 13 amino acids. Only the CDR3 part of the read is kept: 39 bases, read in frame from the first base. CDR1 and CDR2 (SGHTA, FQGNSA) derive from the germline V gene. After transplant, bone marrow was aspirated from the posterior iliac crest or from another site chosen by the physician. Study-wide findings and limitations: GvH clones were detected in recipient bone marrow, and some appeared earlier in ileal mucosa or blood, consistent with an intestinal mucosal origin. In patients with donor T cell macrochimerism, the allografts had high GvH to HvG T cell clonal ratios. Conclusions were limited by the relatively low number and heterogeneity of intestinal transplant patients. Early after transplant, declines in HvG clones were associated with peak levels of circulating GvH clones.

The sequence is built from TRBV7-2 and TRBJ1-2, and possibly TRBD1, on 6 matching bases. The receptor's source is a human patient who received an intestinal transplant, so some T cells may come from the graft donor. The material was bone marrow, obtained approximately 700 days after intestinal transplantation. The sequence in DNA is TGTGCCAGCAGCCCCGGGACACCGGGTGGCTACACCTTC. Translated, this is CASSPGTPGGYTF.